Listed below are T cell receptor beta chains from one sample, sequenced in a study of blood T cell repertoires in COVID-19. Libraries were prepared by immunoSEQ multiplex PCR; TCRdb keeps only in-frame clonotypes and omits some of them. The sample has a few hundred thousand clones; more than 70% are singletons. Sequenced: peripheral blood. The receptors stem from a woman between 45 and 65 years old who had recovered from COVID-19. Both conserved end residues are part of each CDR3. D genes are given only for firm matches. Some rows mark clone size as missing; the rest say once, few, many or name a class of expanded clone.

TGTGCCAGCAGCCAGGGGACAGGGGAGACCCAGTACTTC,CASSQGTGETQYF,TRBV12-3/TRBV12-4,TRBJ2-5,TRBD1,.
TGTGCCAGCAGCGGCGGGACAGGGTCCTACGAGCAGTACTTC,CASSGGTGSYEQYF,TRBV7-9,TRBJ2-7,TRBD1,.
TGCGCCAGCAGCCAAGAGGTGGGGGGAACGGAGACCCAGTACTTC,CASSQEVGGTETQYF,TRBV4-3,TRBJ2-5,.,.
TGTGCAAGTCGCTTAGAGAGGGACAGGGAATCTCAGCCCCAGCATTTT,CASRLERDRESQPQHF,TRBV12-2,TRBJ1-5,.,once
TGCAGCGTTGAATGGGGCGGGAGCGGCTACGAGCAGTACTTC,CSVEWGGSGYEQYF,TRBV29-1,TRBJ2-7,TRBD2,.
TGTGCCAGCCATAGGAGCGGGGGATATGGCTACACCTTC,CASHRSGGYGYTF,TRBV9,TRBJ1-2,.,.
TGTGCCAGCAGCGCCGGACATACGAACACCGGGGAGCTGTTTTTT,CASSAGHTNTGELFF,TRBV2,TRBJ2-2,.,.
TGCGCCAGCAGCCCGGAGACTAGCGGTTCCTACGAGCAGTACTTC,CASSPETSGSYEQYF,TRBV4-3,TRBJ2-7,TRBD2,once
TGCGCCAGCAGCTTGGTGCAGGTAAACACTGAAGCTTTCTTT,CASSLVQVNTEAFF,TRBV5-1,TRBJ1-1,.,.
TGTGCCAGCCGACTAGCGGGGGTCACCGGGGAGCTGTTTTTT,CASRLAGVTGELFF,TRBV6-5,TRBJ2-2,TRBD2,.
TGCGCCAGCAGCTTGGATGGACAGGGAATCCAAGATACGCAGTATTTT,CASSLDGQGIQDTQYF,TRBV5-1,TRBJ2-3,TRBD1,.
TGTGCCAGCAGCCAAGATGCGTTCGGCGGGAGGAACACCGGGGAGCTGTTTTTT,CASSQDAFGGRNTGELFF,TRBV4-2,TRBJ2-2,TRBD2,.
TGTGCCAGTAGTATGCGGGGTTACGAAAAACTGTTTTTT,CASSMRGYEKLFF,TRBV19,TRBJ1-4,.,.
TGCGCCAGCAGTGGACGCGGGGGGGCGGGAAATCAGCCCCAGCATTTT,CASSGRGGAGNQPQHF,TRBV10-1,TRBJ1-5,.,.